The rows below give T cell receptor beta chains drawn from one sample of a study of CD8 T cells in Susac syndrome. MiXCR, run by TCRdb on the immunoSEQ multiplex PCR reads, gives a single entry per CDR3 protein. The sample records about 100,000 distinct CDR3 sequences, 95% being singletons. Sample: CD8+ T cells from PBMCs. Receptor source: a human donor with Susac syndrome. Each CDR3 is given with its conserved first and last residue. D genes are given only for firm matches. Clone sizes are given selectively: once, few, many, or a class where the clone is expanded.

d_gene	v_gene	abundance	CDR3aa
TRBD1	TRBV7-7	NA	CASSVGQGEVETQYF
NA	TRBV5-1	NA	CASSWDLSTGYTF
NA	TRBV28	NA	CASRDGGAKDTQYF
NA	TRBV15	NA	CATSRDLGSPIYF
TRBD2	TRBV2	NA	CASSELVTSNTDTQYF
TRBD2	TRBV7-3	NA	CASSLGLAKDTQYF
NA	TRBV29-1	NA	CSAIRVEGTDTQYF
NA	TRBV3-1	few	CASSQEGNTEAFF
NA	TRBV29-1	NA	CSVGGWRDEQFF
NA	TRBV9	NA	CASSPDATGEDEQYF
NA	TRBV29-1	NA	CSVWYTDTQYF
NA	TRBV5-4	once	CASSLSESSYEQYF